This T cell receptor (beta chain) appears in the sequencing data of a study of human T cells and chemical hapten exposure. MiXCR, run by TCRdb on the RACE reads, gives a single entry per CDR3 protein. The sample has roughly 120,000 distinct CDR3 sequences; more than 7.5% are singletons. Trimming took 6 bases from V and 2 from J, leaving 16 bases between them. The CDR3 extends over 15 amino acids. In germline, CDR1 is SGHVS, CDR2 FQNEAQ. Stated time point: healthy volunteer bleed at 2 weeks. The total RNA was obtained from whole blood that was not fractionated. Sequencing was done on a sample of whole blood. V usage is TRBV7-8 and J usage is TRBJ1-1; D is unresolved. This TCR derives from a male donor in good health. Some clones in this sample may be carry-over from other donors' samples. This CDR3 is CASSLPSGRNTEAFF. The CDR3 DNA reads TGTGCCAGCAGTCTTCCTTCCGGAAGAAACACTGAAGCTTTCTTT.